The following is a T cell receptor beta chain sequence with its context. TCRdb reprocessed the 5' RACE reads via MiXCR and lists one record per CDR3 protein. Of 46,000 or so distinct CDR3 sequences listed, less than 8.5% are singletons. The data were taken from a study of early T cells in non-severe SARS-CoV-2 infection. The junction had 8 bases not matched to a gene; V was cut back by 3 bases and J by 2 bases. In germline, CDR1 is SGHDT, CDR2 YYEEEE. The CDR3 consists of 15 residues. The rearrangement links TRBV5-6 to TRBJ2-7, with 7 bases that match TRBD1. The receptor was derived from an adult who was a healthcare worker with PCR-confirmed SARS-CoV-2 infection or an uninfected control (not recorded which). The sequenced sample consisted of whole blood. The CDR3 nucleotides read TGTGCCAGCAGCTCAAACACGAGGGGGCCCTACGAGCAGTACTTC. Translating gives CASSSNTRGPYEQYF.